This entry lists 4 T cell receptor beta chains sequenced from one sample in a study of CD8 T cells in Susac syndrome (dated by TCRdb to about 2019). The library was built by means of the immunoSEQ multiplex PCR assay. RNA was extracted using the RNeasy kit, and roughly 0.5 to 1 microgram was reverse transcribed with random hexamers. TCRdb reprocessing: public reads trimmed at Q25 with fastp, clones called with MiXCR, in-frame beta chains kept. Merged by CDR3 protein, the rows form single entries marked with the most common genes and DNA. A total of approximately 230,000 distinct CDR3 sequences appear in this sample, 90% to 95% of them only once. The ten most abundant clones make up about 0.071% of the sample. The sequencing sample was made of CD4+ T cells from PBMCs. The receptors here all came from a human donor with multiple sclerosis.

This rearrangement joins TRBV29-1 to TRBJ2-2, with 12 bases matching TRBD2. This CDR3 comprises 14 residues. Per germline, CDR1 SQVTM and CDR2 ANQGSEA. The V segment lost 7 bases and the J segment 5 bases; nucleotides outside the gene matches: 5. The CDR3 is CSARTSGATGELFF. CDR3 DNA: TGCAGCGCGAGGACTAGCGGGGCTACCGGGGAGCTGTTTTTT.

The rearrangement joins TRBV6-2 or TRBV6-3 to TRBJ1-5; TRBD1 matches at 9 bases. Germline V gives CDR1 MNHEY, CDR2 SVGEGT. V dropped 0 bases and J dropped 3; count of bases not matched to a gene: 6. The CDR3 extends over 17 amino acids. The CDR3 region is CASSYSSGQGINQPQHF. CDR3 nucleotide sequence: TGTGCCAGCAGTTACTCTTCCGGACAGGGGATCAATCAGCCCCAGCATTTT.

This clonotype was observed a single time. The chain has TRBV11-2 and TRBJ2-2, with a weak D call TRBD1 (8 bases). V gave up 5 bases and J gave up 6 bases, with 16 bases separating them. This CDR3 comprises 15 residues. Per germline, CDR1 SGHAT and CDR2 FQNNGV. The DNA of the CDR3 is TGTGCCAGCAGCCCCCGTACAGGGGGGGCCGGGGAGCTGTTTTTT. Protein product: CASSPRTGGAGELFF.

This sequence joins TRBV5-1 and TRBJ2-2, with 7 bases matching TRBD2. Trimming at V came to 3 bases and at J to 4 bases, leaving 6 bases not matched to a gene. The CDR3 spans 15 residues. The germline CDR1 and CDR2 sequences are SGHRS and YFSETQ. In DNA, the CDR3 is TGCGCCAGCAGCTCAGGCGGGGGAACCACCGGGGAGCTGTTTTTT. Translation: CASSSGGGTTGELFF.